This T cell receptor (beta chain) emerged from a study of immune characterization of retroperitoneal liposarcoma. TCRdb passed the PCR reads through MiXCR, listing each CDR3 protein once. This table holds thousands of distinct CDR3 sequences, approximately 39% found once. Unmatched junction bases numbered 12, after V lost 2 bases and J lost 9 bases. This CDR3 has 17 amino acids. Germline V gene data show CDR1 as SGHTA and CDR2 as FQGNSA. The sequencing sample was made of tumor tissue. This clonotype was obtained from a male donor with retroperitoneal liposarcoma. This chain uses TRBV7-2 with TRBJ2-1; the match to TRBD2 covers 11 bases. The CDR3 here is CASSLRTLAGEGFEQFF. CDR3 in DNA: TGTGCCAGCAGCTTAAGGACACTAGCGGGAGAAGGTTTTGAGCAGTTCTTC.